The TCR beta chain under discussion was sequenced for a study of blood T cell repertoires in COVID-19. Turning to the study itself: Specimens from acute and convalescent COVID-19 originated in the United States, Italy and Spain. T cells, B-cell-depleted T cells, or PBMCs provided the cDNA or gDNA that served as material.

For this clone: Other nucleotide sequences from this sample produce the same CDR3.

CDR3 length: 13 residues. Trimming pared 7 bases from V and 10 bases from J, leaving 14 bases between. Germline-derived CDR1 and CDR2 are MNHEY and SVGAGI. Methods used by the authors: Estimation of nucleated cell counts relied on the amplification of reference gene primers. This table comes from immunoSEQ multiplex PCR, and its TCRdb copy is limited to in-frame clones, with some not included. For V, J and clone size, that table is used; D and trimming come from the DNA. The table lists some 140,000 clones, around four fifths of them singletons. The sample taken for sequencing was peripheral blood. The receptor's source is a man in his sixties who had recovered from COVID-19. The gene calls are TRBV6-5 and TRBJ1-6, with a tentative D call TRBD1 (5 bases). CDR3 DNA sequence: TGTGCCAGCACCCCCGGGAGGGACTCACCCCTCCACTTT. It yields the protein CASTPGRDSPLHF.